This T cell receptor beta chain derives from a study of blood T cell repertoires in COVID-19. Germline CDR1 SGHVS, CDR2 FQNEAQ. V dropped 0 bases and J dropped 5 bases, with 10 bases sitting between them. CDR3 length: 14 residues. The table came from immunoSEQ multiplex PCR; TCRdb's copy has only in-frame clones and leaves some out. The sample lists a few hundred thousand clones; about 91% were seen once. Clinical history as reported by participants underpinned cohort assignment. This receptor was obtained from a human donor in a cohort exposed to, infected with or recovered from COVID-19 (not recorded which). The donor label of this sample is uncertain. Sequencing input: PBMCs or T cells enriched from blood (not recorded which). This chain uses TRBV7-8 with TRBJ1-1; D not resolved. For the CDR3, the DNA is TGTGCCAGCAGCTTAGCGAAACCGCGAACTGAAGCTTTCTTT. Its protein product is CASSLAKPRTEAFF.